This TCR beta chain was sequenced during a study of T cell responses to AZD1222 COVID-19 vaccine. Findings and limits, study-wide: The CD4 TCRs associated with vaccination extended across spike and predominated at 160-218 and 743-854. The study found Spike-specific TCR breadth and depth rose after two AZD1222 doses. No repertoire was sampled before or during the peak T cell response, only after it. Clonal diversity was possibly underestimated, and white British individuals and females predominated among donors.

The V and J ends lost 7 bases and 9 bases, in that order; junction bases with no gene match: 9. The CDR3 totals 12 residues. The V gene's germline CDR1 is SNHLY and CDR2 FYNNEI. Concerning this clone: Its cognate antigen is unknown.

Clones were read by immunoSEQ multiplex PCR, and TCRdb kept only the in-frame ones, dropping some. The table has 110,000 or so clones, roughly 88% seen once. The chain employs TRBV2 and TRBJ2-7, with TRBD1 matching over 7 bases. The sequence was obtained from an adult in good health. This material consisted of peripheral blood, taken on day 0 of MenACWY control vaccination. The DNA for the CDR3 is TGTGCCAGCACCATTGGACAGGCAGGGCAGTACTTC. Protein: CASTIGQAGQYF.